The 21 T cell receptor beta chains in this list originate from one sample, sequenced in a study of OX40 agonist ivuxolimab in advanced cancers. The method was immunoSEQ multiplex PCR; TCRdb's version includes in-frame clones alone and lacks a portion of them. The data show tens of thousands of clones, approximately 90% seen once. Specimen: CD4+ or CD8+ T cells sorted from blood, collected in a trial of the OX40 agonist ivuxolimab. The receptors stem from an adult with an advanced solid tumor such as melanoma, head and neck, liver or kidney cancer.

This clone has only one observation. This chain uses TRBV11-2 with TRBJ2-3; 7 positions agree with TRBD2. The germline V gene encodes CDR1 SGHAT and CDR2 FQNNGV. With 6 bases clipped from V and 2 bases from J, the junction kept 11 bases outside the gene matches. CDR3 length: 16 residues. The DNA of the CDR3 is TGTGCCAGCAGGGGGTCCGGGACTACGGACACAGATACGCAGTATTTT. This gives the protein CASRGSGTTDTDTQYF.

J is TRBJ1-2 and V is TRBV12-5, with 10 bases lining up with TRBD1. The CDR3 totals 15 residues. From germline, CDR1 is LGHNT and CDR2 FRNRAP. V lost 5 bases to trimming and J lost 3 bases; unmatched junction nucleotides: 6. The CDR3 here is CASGRGTGVDYGYTF. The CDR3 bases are TGTGCTAGTGGTCGCGGGACAGGGGTAGACTATGGCTACACCTTC.

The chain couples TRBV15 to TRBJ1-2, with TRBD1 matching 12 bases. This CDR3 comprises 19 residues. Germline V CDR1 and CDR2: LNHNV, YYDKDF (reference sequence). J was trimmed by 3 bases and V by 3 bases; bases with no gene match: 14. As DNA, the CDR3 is TGTGCCACCAGCAGTCTCCGTCCCGGGACAGGGGGCAAGGACTATGGCTACACCTTC. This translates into CATSSLRPGTGGKDYGYTF.

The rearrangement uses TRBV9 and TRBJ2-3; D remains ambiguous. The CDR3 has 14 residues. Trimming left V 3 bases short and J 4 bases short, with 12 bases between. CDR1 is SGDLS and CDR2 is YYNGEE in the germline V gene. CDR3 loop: CASSAHDGADTQYF. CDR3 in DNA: TGTGCCAGCAGCGCGCATGATGGCGCAGATACGCAGTATTTT.

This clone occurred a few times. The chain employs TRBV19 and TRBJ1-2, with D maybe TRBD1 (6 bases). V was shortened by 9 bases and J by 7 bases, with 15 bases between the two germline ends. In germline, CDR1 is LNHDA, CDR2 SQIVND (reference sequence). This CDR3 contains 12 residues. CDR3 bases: TGTGCCAGCAGCATCGGGGGCAGTGGCTACACCTTC. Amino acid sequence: CASSIGGSGYTF.

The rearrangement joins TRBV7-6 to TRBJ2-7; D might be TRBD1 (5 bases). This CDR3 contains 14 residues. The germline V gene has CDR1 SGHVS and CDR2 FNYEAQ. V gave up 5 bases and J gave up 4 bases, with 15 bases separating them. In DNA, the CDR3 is TGTGCCAGCAGCCCTACGGACGGACATTACGAGCAGTACTTC. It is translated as CASSPTDGHYEQYF.

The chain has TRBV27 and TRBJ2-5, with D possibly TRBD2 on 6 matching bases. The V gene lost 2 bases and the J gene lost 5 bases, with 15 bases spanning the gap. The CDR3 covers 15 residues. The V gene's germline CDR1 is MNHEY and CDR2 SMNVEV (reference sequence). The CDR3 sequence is CASSLSTGVGETQYF. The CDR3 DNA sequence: TGTGCCAGCAGTTTAAGTACGGGAGTAGGGGAGACCCAGTACTTC.

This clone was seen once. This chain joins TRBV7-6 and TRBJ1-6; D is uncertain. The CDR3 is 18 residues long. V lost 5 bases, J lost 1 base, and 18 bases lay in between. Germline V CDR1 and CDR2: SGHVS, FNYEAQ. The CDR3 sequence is CASSPREAGTSYNSPLHF. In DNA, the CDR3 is TGTGCCAGCAGCCCCCGGGAGGCGGGAACGTCCTATAATTCACCCCTCCACTTT.

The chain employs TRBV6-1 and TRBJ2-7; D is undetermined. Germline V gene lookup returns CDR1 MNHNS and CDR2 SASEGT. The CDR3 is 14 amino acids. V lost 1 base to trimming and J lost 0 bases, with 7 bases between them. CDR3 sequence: CASSEEHISYEQYF. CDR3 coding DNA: TGTGCCAGCAGTGAAGAGCACATCTCCTACGAGCAGTACTTC.

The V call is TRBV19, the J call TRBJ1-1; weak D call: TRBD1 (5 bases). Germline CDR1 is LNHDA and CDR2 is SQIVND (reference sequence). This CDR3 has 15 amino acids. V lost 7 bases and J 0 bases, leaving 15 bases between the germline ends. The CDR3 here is CASTSFEGLNTEAFF. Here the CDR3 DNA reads TGTGCCAGTACAAGCTTCGAGGGGTTGAACACTGAAGCTTTCTTT.

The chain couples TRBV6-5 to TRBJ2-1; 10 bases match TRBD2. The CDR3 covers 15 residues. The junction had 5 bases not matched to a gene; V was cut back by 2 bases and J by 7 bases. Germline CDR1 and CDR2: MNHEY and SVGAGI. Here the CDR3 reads CASSYLAGVLNEQFF. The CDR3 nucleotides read TGTGCCAGCAGTTACCTAGCGGGAGTTCTGAATGAGCAGTTCTTC.

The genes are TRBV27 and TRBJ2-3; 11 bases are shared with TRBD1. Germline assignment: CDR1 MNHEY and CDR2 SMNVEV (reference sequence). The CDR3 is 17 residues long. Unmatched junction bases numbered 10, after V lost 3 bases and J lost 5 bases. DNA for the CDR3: TGTGCCAGCAGTTTTCTGGAAGGGACAGGGGGTCAAGATACGCAGTATTTT. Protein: CASSFLEGTGGQDTQYF.

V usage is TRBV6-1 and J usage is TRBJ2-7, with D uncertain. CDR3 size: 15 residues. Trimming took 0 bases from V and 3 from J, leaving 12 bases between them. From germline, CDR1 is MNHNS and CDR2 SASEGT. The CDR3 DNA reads TGTGCCAGCAGTGAAGCCGGTGGTCCGAGCTACGAGCAGTACTTC. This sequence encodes CASSEAGGPSYEQYF.

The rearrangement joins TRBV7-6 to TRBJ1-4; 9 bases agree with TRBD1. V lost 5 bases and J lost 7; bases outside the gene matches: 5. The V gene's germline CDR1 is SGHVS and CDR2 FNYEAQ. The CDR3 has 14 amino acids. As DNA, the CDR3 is TGTGCCAGCAGCCTCGGGACAGGGCCTGAAAAACTGTTTTTT. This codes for CASSLGTGPEKLFF.

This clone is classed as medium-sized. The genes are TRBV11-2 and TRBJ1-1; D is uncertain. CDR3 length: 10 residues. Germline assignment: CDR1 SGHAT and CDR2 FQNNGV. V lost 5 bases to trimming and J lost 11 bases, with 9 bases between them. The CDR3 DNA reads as TGTGCCAGCAGCCACGGTGGCGCTTTCTTT. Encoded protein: CASSHGGAFF.

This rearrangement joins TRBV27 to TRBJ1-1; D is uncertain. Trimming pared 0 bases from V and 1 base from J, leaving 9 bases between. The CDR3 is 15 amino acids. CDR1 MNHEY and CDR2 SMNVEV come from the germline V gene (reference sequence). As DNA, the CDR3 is TGTGCCAGCAGTTTATCCTCCGGGCCGAACACTGAAGCTTTCTTT. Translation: CASSLSSGPNTEAFF.

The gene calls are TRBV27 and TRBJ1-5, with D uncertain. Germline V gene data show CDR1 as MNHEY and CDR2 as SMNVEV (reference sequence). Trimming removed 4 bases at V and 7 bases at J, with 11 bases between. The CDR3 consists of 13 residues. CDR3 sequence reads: CASSWDPAQPQHF. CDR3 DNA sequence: TGTGCCAGCAGTTGGGATCCGGCGCAGCCCCAGCATTTT.

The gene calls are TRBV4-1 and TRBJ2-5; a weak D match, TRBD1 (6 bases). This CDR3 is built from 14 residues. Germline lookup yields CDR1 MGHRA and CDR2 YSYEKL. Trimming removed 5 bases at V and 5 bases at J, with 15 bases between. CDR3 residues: CASSIRQDGETQYF. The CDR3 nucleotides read TGCGCCAGCAGCATCCGACAGGATGGGGAGACCCAGTACTTC.

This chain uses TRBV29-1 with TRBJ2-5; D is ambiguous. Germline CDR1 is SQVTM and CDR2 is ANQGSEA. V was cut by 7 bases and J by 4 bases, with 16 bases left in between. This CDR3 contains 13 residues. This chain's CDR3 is CSAPLWSGETQYF. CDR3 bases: TGCAGCGCCCCCCTATGGTCTGGAGAGACCCAGTACTTC.

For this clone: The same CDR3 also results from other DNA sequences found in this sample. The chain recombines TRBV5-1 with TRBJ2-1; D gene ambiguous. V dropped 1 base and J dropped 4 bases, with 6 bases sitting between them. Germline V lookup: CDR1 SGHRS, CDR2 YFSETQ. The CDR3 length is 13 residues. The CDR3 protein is CASSLSSYNEQFF. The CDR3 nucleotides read TGCGCCAGCAGCTTGTCCAGTTACAATGAGCAGTTCTTC.

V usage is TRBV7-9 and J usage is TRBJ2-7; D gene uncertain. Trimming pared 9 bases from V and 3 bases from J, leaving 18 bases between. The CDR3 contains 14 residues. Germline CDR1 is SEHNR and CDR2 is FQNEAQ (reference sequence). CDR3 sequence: CASLGQDANYEQYF. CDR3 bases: TGTGCCAGTCTTGGGCAGGACGCCAACTACGAGCAGTACTTC. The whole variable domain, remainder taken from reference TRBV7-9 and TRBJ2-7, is DTGVSQNPRHKITKRGQNVTFRCDPISEHNRLYWYRQTLGQGPEFLTYFQNEAQLEKSRLLSDRFSAERPKGSFSTLEIQRTEQGDSAMYLCASLGQDANYEQYFGPGTRLTVT.